Listed below are T cell receptor beta chains from one sample, sequenced in a study of control samples from healthy donors and cancer patients. Measured with immunoSEQ multiplex PCR; TCRdb has only the in-frame clones, and not every one. In the table there are around 27,000 clones, 75% to 85% of which are singletons. Sequenced material: PBMCs. The receptors shown here come from an older woman with head and neck cancer. Each CDR3 is given without its conserved first and last residue. A D gene is named only where the DNA matches it firmly.

>TRBJ2-1|TRBV5-4|NA
ASSLDGPSDNEQF
>TRBJ1-3|TRBV7-6|NA
ASSPRTGYSGNTIY
>TRBJ2-2|TRBV13|TRBD2
ASSLTSGGALTGELF
>TRBJ1-2|TRBV5-1|NA
ASSLDTAGRGGYT
>TRBJ1-6|TRBV7-2|TRBD1
ASSLSAGTGSSPLH
>TRBJ1-3|TRBV18|NA
ASSEGAMGGNTIY
>TRBJ1-2|TRBV27|TRBD1
ASSPTGDGYT
>TRBJ1-5|TRBV3-1/TRBV3-2|TRBD1
ASSEDRDQPQH
>TRBJ1-5|TRBV27|NA
ASSPNQGARRNQPQH
>TRBJ2-1|TRBV6-5|NA
ASRILGSYNEQF
>TRBJ1-2|TRBV5-1|NA
ASSPGAGWSFGYT
>TRBJ2-5|TRBV19|TRBD2
ASSPPSSGRGETQY
>TRBJ1-3|TRBV7-2|NA
ASSFGPSSLVSGNTIY
>TRBJ2-1|TRBV4-1|TRBD2
ASRESGTYNEQF
>TRBJ1-4|TRBV5-6|NA
ASSLPGEDEKLF
>TRBJ2-2|TRBV9|NA
ASSVQRGTGELF
>TRBJ2-1|TRBV5-1|TRBD1
ASSYSTGDSSYNEQF
>TRBJ2-7|TRBV30|TRBD1
AWSPDRYVQY